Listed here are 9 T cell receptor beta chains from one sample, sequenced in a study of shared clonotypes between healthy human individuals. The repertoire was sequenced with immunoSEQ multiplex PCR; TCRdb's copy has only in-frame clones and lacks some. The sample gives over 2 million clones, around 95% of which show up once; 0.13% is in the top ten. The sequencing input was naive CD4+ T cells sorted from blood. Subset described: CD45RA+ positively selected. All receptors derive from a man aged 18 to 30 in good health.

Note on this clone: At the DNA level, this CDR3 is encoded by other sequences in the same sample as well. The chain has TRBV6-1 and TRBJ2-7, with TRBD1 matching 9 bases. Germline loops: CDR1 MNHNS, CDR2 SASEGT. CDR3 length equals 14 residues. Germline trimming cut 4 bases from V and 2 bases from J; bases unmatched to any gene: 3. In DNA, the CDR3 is TGTGCCAGCAGTGGGAGGACAGGGGCCTACGAGCAGTACTTC. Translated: CASSGRTGAYEQYF.

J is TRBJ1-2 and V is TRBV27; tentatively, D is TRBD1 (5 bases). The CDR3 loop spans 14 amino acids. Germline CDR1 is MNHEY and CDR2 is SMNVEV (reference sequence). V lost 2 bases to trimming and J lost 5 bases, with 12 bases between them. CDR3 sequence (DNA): TGTGCCAGCAGTTTAGAGCAGGGCAGATATGGCTACACCTTC. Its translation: CASSLEQGRYGYTF.

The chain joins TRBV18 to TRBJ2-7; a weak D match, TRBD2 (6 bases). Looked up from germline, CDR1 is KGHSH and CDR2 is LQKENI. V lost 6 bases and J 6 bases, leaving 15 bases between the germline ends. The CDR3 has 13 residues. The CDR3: CASSPIRGIEQYF. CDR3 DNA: TGTGCCAGCTCCCCGATTCGCGGGATCGAGCAGTACTTC.

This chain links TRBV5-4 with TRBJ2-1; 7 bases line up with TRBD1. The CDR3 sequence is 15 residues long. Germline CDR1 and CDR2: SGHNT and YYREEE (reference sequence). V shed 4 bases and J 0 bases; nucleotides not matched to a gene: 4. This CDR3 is CASSGDRASYNEQFF. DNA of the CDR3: TGTGCCAGCAGCGGGGACAGAGCCTCCTACAATGAGCAGTTCTTC.

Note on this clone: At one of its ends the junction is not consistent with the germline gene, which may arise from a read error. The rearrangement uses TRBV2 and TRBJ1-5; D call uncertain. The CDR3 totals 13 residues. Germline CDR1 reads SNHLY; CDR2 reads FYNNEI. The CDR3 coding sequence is TGTGCCAGCAGGGAAGCGACCAATCAGCCCCAGCATTTT. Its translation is CASREATNQPQHF.

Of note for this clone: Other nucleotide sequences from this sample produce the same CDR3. The CDR3 bases are TGCGCCAGCAGCTTGGTGGGGGGACGTGAAAAACTGTTTTTT. As protein: CASSLVGGREKLFF. The chain is built from TRBV5-1 and TRBJ1-4; D is perhaps TRBD1 (5 bases). This CDR3 is built from 14 residues. The germline V gene encodes CDR1 SGHRS and CDR2 YFSETQ. Trimming took 0 bases from V and 7 from J, leaving 10 bases between them.

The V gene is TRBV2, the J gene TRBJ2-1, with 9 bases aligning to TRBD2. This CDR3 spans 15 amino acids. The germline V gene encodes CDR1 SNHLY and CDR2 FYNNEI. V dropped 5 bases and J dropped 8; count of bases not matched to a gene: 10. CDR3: CASSQSPSGIDEQFF. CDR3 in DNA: TGTGCCAGCAGTCAAAGCCCTAGCGGGATCGATGAGCAGTTCTTC.

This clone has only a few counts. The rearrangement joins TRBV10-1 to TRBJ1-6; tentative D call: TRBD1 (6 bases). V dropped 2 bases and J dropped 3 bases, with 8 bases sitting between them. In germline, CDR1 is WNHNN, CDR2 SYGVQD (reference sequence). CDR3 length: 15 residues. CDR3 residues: CASSEDRSYNSPLHF. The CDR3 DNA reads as TGCGCCAGCAGTGAGGACAGGAGCTATAATTCACCCCTCCACTTT.

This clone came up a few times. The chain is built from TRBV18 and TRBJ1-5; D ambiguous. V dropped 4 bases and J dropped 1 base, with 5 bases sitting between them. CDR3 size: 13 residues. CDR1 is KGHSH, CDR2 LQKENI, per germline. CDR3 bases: TGTGCCAGCTCACAGGCGAGCAATCAGCCCCAGCATTTT. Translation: CASSQASNQPQHF.